The next 19 T cell receptor beta chains were all read from a single sample in a study of T cell responses to AZD1222 COVID-19 vaccine. The data were produced by immunoSEQ multiplex PCR, yet TCRdb's version contains in-frame clones alone and is incomplete. The sample has around 100,000 clones; about 87% are singletons. The sequenced sample was peripheral blood, obtained on day 0 of AZD1222 vaccination. The receptor set was obtained from an adult in good health.

The gene calls are TRBV4-3 and TRBJ1-1, with a weak D call TRBD1 (6 bases). Germline CDR1 and CDR2: LGHNA and YSLEER. V was trimmed by 1 base and J by 0 bases, leaving 9 bases between them. This CDR3 is built from 15 residues. Written as DNA, the CDR3 is TGCGCCAGCAGCCAAGGGACAGAGATGAACACTGAAGCTTTCTTT. Protein sequence: CASSQGTEMNTEAFF.

This chain connects TRBV7-9 to TRBJ1-4; D is perhaps TRBD1 (6 bases). This CDR3 comprises 16 residues. Deletions cut 5 bases from V and 8 bases from J, with 21 bases between. The V gene's germline CDR1 is SEHNR and CDR2 FQNEAQ (reference sequence). The CDR3 bases are TGTGCCAGCAGCCCCCGCGGGACACTTGTTGGGGAAAAACTGTTTTTT. Amino acid sequence: CASSPRGTLVGEKLFF.

This sequence joins TRBV21-1 and TRBJ2-7; TRBD2 was called by the table and not checked on the DNA. TRBV21-1 is marked as a pseudogene. CDR3 length: 15 residues. Here the CDR3 DNA reads TGTGCCAGCAAGGGAGCGCGGGACTCCACCTACGAGCAGTACTTC. Protein sequence: CASKGARDSTYEQYF.

This rearrangement joins TRBV7-2 to TRBJ2-3, with no clear D. The germline V gene has CDR1 SGHTA and CDR2 FQGNSA. CDR3 length: 15 residues. The V gene lost 0 bases and the J gene lost 4 bases, with 11 bases spanning the gap. The CDR3 loop is CASSLAGPAPDTQYF. DNA of the CDR3: TGTGCCAGCAGCTTAGCGGGCCCTGCGCCAGATACGCAGTATTTT.

V and J are TRBV5-1 and TRBJ2-1; no firm D call. With 2 bases removed from V and 2 bases from J, the gap between germline ends came to 14 bases. The length of the CDR3 is 16 residues. The germline gives CDR1 SGHRS, CDR2 YFSETQ. DNA of the CDR3: TGCGCCAGCAGCTTTGGTACAAGCGTTCCCTACAATGAGCAGTTCTTC. Its translation is CASSFGTSVPYNEQFF.

This clone has only a few counts. This chain links TRBV18 with TRBJ2-2, with no clear D. Trimming left V 3 bases short and J 0 bases short, with 11 bases between. The CDR3 has 16 amino acids. CDR1 is KGHSH and CDR2 is LQKENI in the germline V gene. The CDR3 is CASSPLGFANTGELFF. The CDR3 DNA is TGTGCCAGCTCACCCCTCGGGTTTGCGAACACCGGGGAGCTGTTTTTT. Drawing the rest from reference TRBV18 and TRBJ2-2, the complete variable domain is NAGVMQNPRHLVRRRGQEARLRCSPMKGHSHVYWYRQLPEEGLKFMVYLQKENIIDESGMPKERFSAEFPKEGPSILRIQQVVRGDSAAYFCASSPLGFANTGELFFGEGSRLTVL.

The chain combines TRBV5-8 with TRBJ1-2; TRBD1 is a possible D gene (6 bases). V dropped 2 bases and J dropped 5 bases, with 13 bases sitting between them. CDR3 length equals 14 residues. Germline CDR1 and CDR2: SGHTS and YDEGEE. The CDR3 sequence: CASSFDRSGYGYTF. The DNA for the CDR3 is TGTGCCAGCAGCTTCGACAGGAGTGGTTATGGCTACACCTTC.

This chain joins TRBV29-1 and TRBJ2-2; no definite D call. V dropped 4 bases and J dropped 3 bases, with 9 bases sitting between them. The CDR3 sequence is 13 residues long. Germline values: CDR1 SQVTM, CDR2 ANQGSEA. In DNA, the CDR3 is TGCAGCGTTGGGTCACAGCACACCGGGGAGCTGTTTTTT. This translates into CSVGSQHTGELFF.

The V gene is TRBV7-2, the J gene TRBJ1-2, with 8 bases identical to TRBD1. With V trimmed by 5 bases and J by 4 bases, 6 bases remained unmatched. The CDR3 covers 14 residues. Germline V CDR1 and CDR2: SGHTA, FQGNSA. The CDR3 here is CASSPGQGTYGYTF. CDR3 nucleotides: TGTGCCAGCAGCCCCGGACAGGGAACCTATGGCTACACCTTC.

The genes are TRBV12-5 and TRBJ1-3; tentative D call: TRBD1 (5 bases). V lost 4 bases and J lost 0, with 13 bases in between. The CDR3 is 16 residues long. Germline loops: CDR1 LGHNT, CDR2 FRNRAP. CDR3 in amino acids: CASGSYSGLSGNTIYF. The CDR3 DNA is TGTGCTAGTGGTTCATACTCGGGGCTCTCTGGAAACACCATATATTTT. The variable domain in full, completed from reference TRBV12-5 and TRBJ1-3, reads DARVTQTPRHKVTEMGQEVTMRCQPILGHNTVFWYRQTMMQGLELLAYFRNRAPLDDSGMPKDRFSAEMPDATLATLKIQPSEPRDSAVYFCASGSYSGLSGNTIYFGEGSWLTVV.

The J gene is TRBJ2-2, the V gene TRBV19; 8 bases align to TRBD1. The CDR3 has 15 residues. Germline-derived CDR1 and CDR2 are LNHDA and SQIVND (reference sequence). The ends lost 6 bases at V and 0 bases at J; junction bases unmatched: 3. CDR3 DNA: TGTGCCAGTAGGGACAGGGCAACGAACACCGGGGAGCTGTTTTTT. It yields the protein CASRDRATNTGELFF. Combining the CDR3 with reference TRBV19 and TRBJ2-2 gives the whole variable domain DGGITQSPKYLFRKEGQNVTLSCEQNLNHDAMYWYRQDPGQGLRLIYYSQIVNDFQKGDIAEGYSVSREKKESFPLTVTSAQKNPTAFYLCASRDRATNTGELFFGEGSRLTVL.

V is TRBV6-1 and J is TRBJ2-7; no clear D. The CDR3 spans 13 residues. The germline V and J ends were trimmed by 1 base and 2 bases, with 6 bases remaining between them. Germline V gene data show CDR1 as MNHNS and CDR2 as SASEGT. CDR3 sequence (DNA): TGTGCCAGCAGTGAAGGGAGAACCTACGAGCAGTACTTC. Translating it yields CASSEGRTYEQYF.

This clone occurred once. This sequence joins TRBV5-4 and TRBJ2-2, with 14 bases that match TRBD2. In germline, CDR1 is SGHNT, CDR2 YYREEE (reference sequence). V was pared by 4 bases and J by 5 bases, with 10 bases of the junction left unmatched. The CDR3 consists of 18 residues. The CDR3 nucleotides are TGTGCCAGCAGCCCCGGGACTAGCGGGGGCTTGTGGACCGGGGAGCTGTTTTTT. Its protein product is CASSPGTSGGLWTGELFF.

This sequence joins TRBV5-1 and TRBJ1-2; D not certain. CDR1 SGHRS and CDR2 YFSETQ come from the germline V gene. CDR3 length: 13 amino acids. V was pared by 2 bases and J by 4 bases, with 9 bases between. The chain's CDR3 is CASSFNKLYGYTF. CDR3 in DNA: TGCGCCAGCAGCTTTAACAAACTCTATGGCTACACCTTC.

The V call is TRBV6-2 or TRBV6-3, the J call TRBJ1-2; 8 nucleotides align to TRBD1. Germline V gene sequence: CDR1 MNHEY, CDR2 SVGEGT. V shed 5 bases and J 7 bases; nucleotides not matched to a gene: 0. The CDR3 is made up of 11 amino acids. CDR3 nucleotide sequence: TGTGCCAGCAGTGACAGGGGTGGCTACACCTTC. As protein: CASSDRGGYTF.

This chain uses TRBV7-8 with TRBJ2-7; 7 bases are shared with TRBD1. After removal of 7 bases from V and 4 bases from J, the junction contained 10 bases not matched to a gene. Germline-derived CDR1 and CDR2 are SGHVS and FQNEAQ. The CDR3 covers 14 residues. The CDR3: CASIEPGQRYEQYF. Here the CDR3 DNA reads TGTGCCAGCATCGAGCCGGGACAGCGTTACGAGCAGTACTTC.

V is TRBV4-1 and J is TRBJ2-3; D possibly corresponds to TRBD2 (6 bases). This CDR3 region has 17 residues. The V end lost 3 bases, the J end lost 5 bases, and 21 bases lay between the germline ends. Germline V gives CDR1 MGHRA, CDR2 YSYEKL. The CDR3 here is CASSHQLAVGFVDTQYF. CDR3 bases: TGCGCCAGCAGCCACCAACTAGCCGTGGGGTTTGTAGATACGCAGTATTTT.

This clone has just one count. The rearrangement joins TRBV6-2 or TRBV6-3 to TRBJ1-1; TRBD1 matches 7 bases. Germline V CDR1 and CDR2: MNHEY, SVGEGT. V shed 5 bases and J 6 bases; nucleotides not matched to a gene: 21. The CDR3 is 18 residues long. CDR3 protein: CASSVPGQTTLLSAEAFF. Written as DNA, the CDR3 is TGTGCCAGCAGTGTCCCGGGACAGACTACTCTGTTGAGCGCTGAAGCTTTCTTT.

The gene calls are TRBV7-2 and TRBJ1-3, with TRBD1 matching 8 bases. Germline CDR1 reads SGHTA; CDR2 reads FQGNSA. CDR3 length: 14 residues. The junction had 2 bases not matched to a gene; V was cut back by 3 bases and J by 4 bases. The CDR3 nucleotides are TGTGCCAGCAGCTTGGGGACAGGAGGAAACACCATATATTTT. Protein: CASSLGTGGNTIYF.